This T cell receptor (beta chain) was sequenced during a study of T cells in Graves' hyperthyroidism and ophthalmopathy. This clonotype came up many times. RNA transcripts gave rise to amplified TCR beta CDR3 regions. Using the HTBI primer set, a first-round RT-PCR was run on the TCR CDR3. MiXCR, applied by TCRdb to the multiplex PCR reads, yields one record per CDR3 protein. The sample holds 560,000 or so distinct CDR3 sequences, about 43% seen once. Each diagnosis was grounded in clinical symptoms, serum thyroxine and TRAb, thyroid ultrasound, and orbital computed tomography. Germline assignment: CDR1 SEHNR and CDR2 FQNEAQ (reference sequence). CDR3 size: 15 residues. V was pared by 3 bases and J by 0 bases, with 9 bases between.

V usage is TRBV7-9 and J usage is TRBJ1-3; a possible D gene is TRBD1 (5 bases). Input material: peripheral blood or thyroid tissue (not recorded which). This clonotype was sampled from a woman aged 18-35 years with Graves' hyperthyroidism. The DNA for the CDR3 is TGTGCCAGCAGCTTGGGGGTGGTCTCTGGAAACACCATATATTTT. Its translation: CASSLGVVSGNTIYF.